Following are 3 T cell receptor beta chains from one sample sequenced in a study of T cell responses to AZD1222 COVID-19 vaccine. Method: immunoSEQ multiplex PCR; TCRdb's copy keeps in-frame clones and lacks some. This table holds about 56,000 clones, 75% to 90% found once. The specimen comprised peripheral blood, sampled on day 0 of AZD1222 vaccination. The receptors here all came from an adult in good health.

The DNA of the CDR3 is TGTGCCAGCAGCCAAGTTATAATAAGTGAGCAGTTCTTC. Amino acid sequence: CASSQVIISEQFF. The rearrangement joins TRBV3-1 (or the pseudogene TRBV3-2) to TRBJ2-1; D ambiguous. The V end was cut by 1 base, the J end by 9 bases, with 10 bases between. The CDR3 runs 13 residues. Per the germline V gene, CDR1 is LGHDT and CDR2 is YNNKEL (reference sequence).

This clone turned up a few times. This rearrangement joins TRBV4-2 to TRBJ2-1; the D gene is possibly TRBD2 (6 bases). Germline CDR1 is LGHNA and CDR2 is YNFKEQ. Trimming took 0 bases from V and 3 from J, leaving 9 bases between them. The CDR3 is 15 residues long. The CDR3 nucleotides read TGTGCCAGCAGCCAAGATCACGGGAGCTACAATGAGCAGTTCTTC. Translating it yields CASSQDHGSYNEQFF.

A single count supports this clone. The chain joins TRBV5-1 to TRBJ2-5; D not resolved. Trimming took 2 bases from V and 2 from J, leaving 7 bases between them. Germline CDR1 and CDR2: SGHRS and YFSETQ. The CDR3 has 13 residues. The CDR3 DNA reads as TGCGCCAGCAGCTTTACAGTACAAGAGACCCAGTACTTC. Residues: CASSFTVQETQYF.